Each of the 9 T cell receptor beta chains below was sequenced from the same sample in a study of T cell responses to AZD1222 COVID-19 vaccine. Measured with immunoSEQ multiplex PCR; TCRdb has only the in-frame clones, and not every one. The table lists about 120,000 clones, about 92% of them singletons. Sequenced material: peripheral blood, taken 28 days after the second AZD1222 dose. The source of these receptors is an adult who received the AZD1222 COVID-19 vaccine.

V gene TRBV5-3 combines with J gene TRBJ1-3; no clear D gene. TRBV5-3 is an open reading frame whose function is uncertain. Trimming left V 0 bases short and J 0 bases short, with 7 bases between. The CDR3 length is 15 residues. The CDR3 region has the DNA TGTGCCAGAAGCTTGGGCTGCCCCTCTGGAAACACCATATATTTT. Its protein is CARSLGCPSGNTIYF.

The chain recombines TRBV5-5 with TRBJ1-2, with 8 nucleotides matching TRBD1. Germline V gene data show CDR1 as SGHKS and CDR2 as YYEKEE (reference sequence). J lost 5 bases, V lost 3 bases, and 3 bases had no gene match. The CDR3 covers 13 residues. The chain's CDR3 is CASSWDRNYGYTF. CDR3 DNA: TGTGCCAGCAGCTGGGACAGGAATTATGGCTACACCTTC.

The chain is built from TRBV6-5 and TRBJ2-7; tentatively, D is TRBD1 (5 bases). The CDR3 runs 14 residues. CDR1 is MNHEY and CDR2 is SVGAGI in the germline V gene. V dropped 4 bases and J dropped 3 bases, with 13 bases sitting between them. CDR3 bases: TGTGCCAGCAGTTGGACATTAGAGAGCTACGAGCAGTACTTC. Translated: CASSWTLESYEQYF.

This clone has a single count. The V and J genes are TRBV6-2 or TRBV6-3 and TRBJ2-7; 12 bases match TRBD2. This CDR3 is 17 amino acids long. The V gene end was trimmed by 5 bases and the J gene end by 2 bases; junction bases not matched to a gene: 10. CDR1 is MNHEY and CDR2 is SVGEGT in the germline V gene. The CDR3 coding sequence is TGTGCCAGCAGTATCGCTGCTCTAGCGGGAGGGCCCTACGAGCAGTACTTC. Protein sequence: CASSIAALAGGPYEQYF.

The J gene is TRBJ1-2, the V gene TRBV29-1; no definite D call. CDR3 size: 14 residues. The V end was cut by 0 bases, the J end by 4 bases, with 12 bases between. From germline, CDR1 is SQVTM and CDR2 ANQGSEA. CDR3 residues: CSVEDLGRTYGYTF. CDR3 bases: TGCAGCGTTGAAGATCTAGGGAGGACCTATGGCTACACCTTC.

V gene TRBV7-4 combines with J gene TRBJ1-5; 7 bases are shared with TRBD1. The CDR3 loop spans 17 amino acids. CDR1 and CDR2 from the germline V gene are SGHVT and SQSDAQ. V shed 7 bases and J 9 bases; nucleotides not matched to a gene: 21. CDR3 sequence reads: CASTNGTAGPNLSPQHF. CDR3 DNA sequence: TGTGCCAGCACCAACGGGACAGCGGGCCCAAATTTGTCGCCCCAGCATTTT.

V is TRBV19 and J is TRBJ2-5, with D unclear. V was cut by 5 bases and J by 2 bases, with 9 bases left in between. CDR1 LNHDA and CDR2 SQIVND come from the germline V gene (reference sequence). This CDR3 is built from 13 residues. This CDR3 reads CASSPDPQETQYF. For the CDR3, the DNA is TGTGCCAGTAGTCCGGACCCGCAAGAGACCCAGTACTTC.

In DNA form, the CDR3 reads TGTGCCAGTAGTCCAGCGCGCCTCCTCCGGAGCAACTATGGCTACACCTTC. Residues: CASSPARLLRSNYGYTF. The V call is TRBV19, the J call TRBJ1-2; D gene uncertain. Trimming cost V 5 bases and J 2 bases, with 21 bases left between them. Germline V gene data show CDR1 as LNHDA and CDR2 as SQIVND (reference sequence). The CDR3 length is 17 residues.

Notes on this clone: Other DNA sequences in the same sample also yield this CDR3. This rearrangement joins TRBV6-5 to TRBJ2-3; no definite D call. Germline lookup yields CDR1 MNHEY and CDR2 SVGAGI. This CDR3 is 12 amino acids long. V lost 7 bases, J lost 0 bases, and 5 bases lay in between. DNA for the CDR3: TGTGCCAGCACTGGCAGCACAGATACGCAGTATTTT. This gives the protein CASTGSTDTQYF.